A single sample gave rise to the 30 T cell receptor beta chains below, sequenced in a study of memory CD4+ T cells and cytomegalovirus serostatus. The sort gate was single viable CD3+CD4+CD8-CD45RO+ cells for memory CD4+ T cells. The protocol was immunoSEQ multiplex PCR, while the TCRdb copy is restricted to in-frame clones and leaves out a portion. The data contain some 44,000 clones, less than 85% of them singletons. Sequencing used memory CD4+ T cells from blood. The receptors here all came from an adult in good health and CMV-seronegative.

The V gene is TRBV5-1, the J gene TRBJ1-1, with TRBD1 as a possible D gene (5 bases). CDR3 size: 15 residues. V shed 3 bases and J shed 5 bases, with 17 bases lying between them. The V gene's germline CDR1 is SGHRS and CDR2 YFSETQ. The CDR3 DNA is TGCGCCAGCAGCTCAGCCGGGGGTGAGCATACTGAAGCTTTCTTT. It translates to CASSSAGGEHTEAFF.

This clone was seen a few times. The chain links TRBV9 to TRBJ2-7; D is perhaps TRBD2 (6 bases). Germline CDR1 reads SGDLS; CDR2 reads YYNGEE. Trimming stripped 4 bases from V and 5 bases from J, with 31 bases between. The CDR3 is made up of 19 amino acids. CDR3 nucleotides: TGTGCCAGCAGCACGCGTGGAGAGGAGGGTTGGGATAGAGATCACGAGCAGTACTTC. Translation gives CASSTRGEEGWDRDHEQYF.

V usage is TRBV7-8 and J usage is TRBJ1-2; D ambiguous. CDR3 length: 14 residues. Trimming shortened V by 1 base and J by 4 bases, and 10 bases separated the two germline ends. Germline V CDR1 and CDR2: SGHVS, FQNEAQ. CDR3 coding DNA: TGTGCCAGCAGCTTAGAGGCGGACGCCTATGGCTACACCTTC. This sequence encodes CASSLEADAYGYTF.

Only a few counts were recorded for this clone. The V call is TRBV21-1, the J call TRBJ1-1. TRBV21-1 is flagged as a pseudogene. CDR3 length equals 15 residues. This chain's CDR3 is CASSTVGGSNTEAFF. As DNA, the CDR3 is TGTGCCAGCAGCACAGTGGGGGGGTCGAACACTGAAGCTTTCTTT.

The chain employs TRBV7-3 and TRBJ2-5, with D perhaps TRBD2 (5 bases). Germline CDR1 SGHTA, CDR2 FQGTGA. The V end lost 5 bases, the J end lost 5 bases, and 18 bases lay between the germline ends. This CDR3 spans 15 amino acids. The CDR3 region is CASSPAFGRRETQYF. The CDR3 nucleotides read TGTGCCAGCAGCCCCGCTTTTGGGAGAAGGGAGACCCAGTACTTC. The whole variable domain, remainder taken from reference TRBV7-3 and TRBJ2-5, is GAGVSQTPSNKVTEKGKYVELRCDPISGHTALYWYRQSLGQGPEFLIYFQGTGAADDSGLPNDRFFAVRPEGSVSTLKIQRTERGDSAVYLCASSPAFGRRETQYFGPGTRLLVL.

This chain links TRBV5-1 with TRBJ2-5, with D unclear. The CDR3 sequence is 17 residues long. Deletions cut 0 bases from V and 1 base from J, with 16 bases between. The germline CDR1 and CDR2 sequences are SGHRS and YFSETQ. The CDR3 spells CASSLGTTRTPQETQYF. CDR3 nucleotides: TGCGCCAGCAGCTTGGGGACGACCCGGACCCCCCAAGAGACCCAGTACTTC.

J is TRBJ1-1 and V is TRBV6-6; 7 bases fit TRBD1. V lost 5 bases and J lost 10; bases outside the gene matches: 7. The CDR3 is made up of 12 amino acids. CDR1 MNHNY and CDR2 SVGAGI come from the germline V gene (reference sequence). In DNA, the CDR3 is TGTGCCAGCAGTCAAGGGACAGATCGAGCTTTCTTT. Its translation: CASSQGTDRAFF.

This chain uses TRBV2 with TRBJ2-1; 10 bases are shared with TRBD1. Germline-derived CDR1 and CDR2 are SNHLY and FYNNEI. CDR3 length: 16 residues. Trimming removed 1 base from V and 6 bases from J; junction bases left unmatched: 6. CDR3 residues: CASSEVVGQGGNEQFF. The DNA of the CDR3 is TGTGCCAGCAGTGAAGTCGTAGGACAGGGGGGCAATGAGCAGTTCTTC.

The table lists this clone with a few counts. The V call is TRBV2, the J call TRBJ1-2, with 7 nucleotides matching TRBD1. V gave up 7 bases and J gave up 6 bases; unmatched junction bases: 5. CDR3 length equals 12 residues. CDR1 SNHLY and CDR2 FYNNEI come from the germline V gene. CDR3 residues: CASNQGDDGYTF. CDR3 DNA: TGTGCCAGCAACCAGGGGGACGATGGCTACACCTTC.

This clone was seen once. The V call is TRBV5-6, the J call TRBJ1-2; D not resolved. This CDR3 region has 15 residues. Germline V gene lookup returns CDR1 SGHDT and CDR2 YYEEEE. V was clipped by 2 bases and J by 5 bases, with 16 bases between them. The CDR3 loop is CASSFGGRRLYGYTF. In nucleotides, the CDR3 is TGTGCCAGCAGCTTCGGTGGCAGGCGCCTGTATGGCTACACCTTC.

By share, this clone ranks as medium-sized. CDR3 in DNA: TGTGCCAGCAGCTACGGACAGGGCCGAGATGGCTACACCTTC. It yields the protein CASSYGQGRDGYTF. The genes are TRBV14 and TRBJ1-2; 8 bases are shared with TRBD1. Germline CDR1 SGHDN, CDR2 FVKESK. Germline trimming cut 5 bases from V and 6 bases from J; bases unmatched to any gene: 8. The CDR3 loop spans 14 amino acids.

V is TRBV7-6 and J is TRBJ2-7, with 11 bases matching TRBD1. V lost 5 bases, J lost 6 bases, and 15 bases stayed unmatched. The length of the CDR3 is 17 residues. CDR1 is SGHVS and CDR2 is FNYEAQ in the germline V gene. The CDR3 loop reads CASSHGGVGTGGGEQYF. DNA for the CDR3: TGTGCCAGCAGCCACGGCGGAGTTGGGACAGGGGGGGGCGAGCAGTACTTC.

This chain uses TRBV28 with TRBJ2-3; the D gene is possibly TRBD2 (6 bases). Germline values: CDR1 MDHEN, CDR2 SYDVKM. The V and J ends lost 5 bases and 6 bases respectively, with 15 bases between them. The CDR3 runs to 14 residues. CDR3 bases: TGTGCCAGCAGTCCTCCGGGGGAGGCGGATACGCAGTATTTT. It is translated as CASSPPGEADTQYF.

The chain links TRBV6-5 to TRBJ2-7; the D is unclear. This CDR3 has 15 amino acids. The ends were cut back, 0 bases at V and 6 bases at J, with 15 bases in the middle. Germline V gene lookup returns CDR1 MNHEY and CDR2 SVGAGI. DNA for the CDR3: TGTGCCAGCAGTTACTCTAGCAGTTGGGTGGGCGAGCAGTACTTC. Its translation is CASSYSSSWVGEQYF.

This clone was seen a few times. The chain recombines TRBV7-9 with TRBJ1-2, with TRBD1 matching over 7 bases. From germline, CDR1 is SEHNR and CDR2 FQNEAQ (reference sequence). Trimming removed 0 bases from V and 7 bases from J; junction bases left unmatched: 2. The CDR3 contains 13 residues. The CDR3: CASSLAGGGGYTF. As DNA, the CDR3 is TGTGCCAGCAGCTTAGCAGGGGGCGGTGGCTACACCTTC.

The V call is TRBV28, the J call TRBJ2-1; 7 positions agree with TRBD1. Germline loops: CDR1 MDHEN, CDR2 SYDVKM. Trimming at V came to 3 bases and at J to 9 bases, leaving 11 bases not matched to a gene. The CDR3 is 15 amino acids. The CDR3 nucleotides read TGTGCCAGCAGTTTTCAGACAGGGTCATGGATTGAGCAGTTCTTC. The encoded protein is CASSFQTGSWIEQFF.

In this sample, this clone turned up once. This chain connects TRBV2 to TRBJ1-3; 8 bases match TRBD1. CDR1 and CDR2 from the germline V gene are SNHLY and FYNNEI. CDR3 length: 14 amino acids. V trimming: 4 bases; J trimming: 4 bases; junction bases outside the gene matches: 3. CDR3 amino acids: CASSGQGSGNTIYF. The DNA of the CDR3 is TGTGCCAGCAGTGGACAGGGGTCAGGAAACACCATATATTTT.

The chain employs TRBV27 and TRBJ1-5; TRBD1 might be the D (6 bases). CDR1 is MNHEY, CDR2 SMNVEV, per germline (reference sequence). The V and J ends lost 0 bases and 2 bases respectively, with 8 bases between them. This CDR3 has 15 residues. The CDR3 protein is CASSLSKGGNQPQHF. CDR3 nucleotides: TGTGCCAGCAGTTTATCGAAGGGGGGCAATCAGCCCCAGCATTTT.

This rearrangement joins TRBV27 to TRBJ1-5, with unresolved D. The V gene's germline CDR1 is MNHEY and CDR2 SMNVEV (reference sequence). The ends were cut back, 3 bases at V and 7 bases at J, with 13 bases in the middle. The CDR3 length is 14 residues. The CDR3 spells CASSLKVEIQPQHF. DNA of the CDR3: TGTGCCAGCAGTTTGAAGGTAGAGATCCAGCCCCAGCATTTT.

The chain recombines TRBV28 with TRBJ2-5; 7 nucleotides align to TRBD1. Trimming removed 4 bases from V and 7 bases from J; junction bases left unmatched: 12. CDR1 is MDHEN, CDR2 SYDVKM, per germline. This CDR3 has 15 amino acids. CDR3: CASSSIKTGIGTQYF. CDR3 nucleotide sequence: TGTGCCAGCAGTTCCATAAAGACAGGGATAGGGACCCAGTACTTC.

The rearrangement links TRBV6-6 to TRBJ1-5; D unclear. The CDR3 runs to 14 residues. Per germline, CDR1 MNHNY and CDR2 SVGAGI (reference sequence). V was pared by 5 bases and J by 0 bases, with 8 bases between. The CDR3 protein is CASSPADSNQPQHF. CDR3 coding DNA: TGTGCCAGCAGTCCAGCGGATAGCAATCAGCCCCAGCATTTT.

This clone was counted a single time. The chain is built from TRBV10-2 and TRBJ2-5, with D possibly matching TRBD1 (6 bases). The V end was cut by 8 bases, the J end by 2 bases, with 15 bases between. The CDR3 length is 14 residues. Looked up from germline, CDR1 is WSHSY and CDR2 is SAAADI. CDR3 region: CASGQSGGQETQYF. The DNA of the CDR3 is TGCGCCAGCGGACAGAGTGGCGGGCAAGAGACCCAGTACTTC.

This clone was seen only a few times. The chain links TRBV19 to TRBJ2-3; D not resolved. The CDR3 length is 15 residues. The germline V and J ends were trimmed by 5 bases and 0 bases, with 12 bases remaining between them. Germline assignment: CDR1 LNHDA and CDR2 SQIVND (reference sequence). The CDR3 loop is CASSEYISSTDTQYF. DNA for the CDR3: TGTGCCAGTAGTGAGTATATCTCTAGCACAGATACGCAGTATTTT.

The V and J genes are TRBV5-4 and TRBJ2-5, with D hard to call. V dropped 6 bases and J dropped 5 bases, with 8 bases sitting between them. This CDR3 region has 11 residues. Germline V lookup: CDR1 SGHNT, CDR2 YYREEE (reference sequence). The CDR3 DNA reads TGTGCCAGCACCATAGGGGAGACCCAGTACTTC. This sequence encodes CASTIGETQYF. The complete variable domain, with remaining parts taken from reference TRBV5-4 and TRBJ2-5, reads ETGVTQSPTHLIKTRGQQVTLRCSSQSGHNTVSWYQQALGQGPQFIFQYYREEENGRGNFPPRFSGLQFPNYSSELNVNALELDDSALYLCASTIGETQYFGPGTRLLVL.

This clone was counted a single time. The gene calls are TRBV19 and TRBJ1-1, with 10 bases aligning to TRBD1. CDR1 is LNHDA and CDR2 is SQIVND in the germline V gene (reference sequence). The CDR3 is made up of 15 amino acids. V was clipped by 5 bases and J by 0 bases; unmatched bases: 3. CDR3 in DNA: TGTGCCAGTAGTGACAGGGGGCGATTGAACACTGAAGCTTTCTTT. Encoded protein: CASSDRGRLNTEAFF. Variable domain in full (rest from reference TRBV19 and TRBJ1-1): DGGITQSPKYLFRKEGQNVTLSCEQNLNHDAMYWYRQDPGQGLRLIYYSQIVNDFQKGDIAEGYSVSREKKESFPLTVTSAQKNPTAFYLCASSDRGRLNTEAFFGQGTRLTVV.

This clone is medium-sized by share. V is TRBV5-1 and J is TRBJ1-4; D ambiguous. Trimming took off 2 bases at V and 7 bases at J, with 15 bases between the two ends. The CDR3 is made up of 15 amino acids. In germline, CDR1 is SGHRS, CDR2 YFSETQ. The CDR3 DNA sequence: TGCGCCAGCAGCTTTACGACTATCACCGGTGAAAAACTGTTTTTT. Protein product: CASSFTTITGEKLFF.

The sample holds one count of this clone. The rearrangement uses TRBV12-5 and TRBJ1-5; D ambiguous. The V and J ends lost 0 bases and 0 bases respectively, with 12 bases between them. CDR1 is LGHNT and CDR2 is FRNRAP in the germline V gene. The CDR3 has 17 amino acids. DNA of the CDR3: TGTGCTAGTGGTTTGGTTCTACGGACGACTAGCAATCAGCCCCAGCATTTT. Amino acid sequence: CASGLVLRTTSNQPQHF.

V is TRBV29-1 and J is TRBJ1-1; no clear D. V lost 6 bases, J lost 5 bases, and 13 bases lay in between. CDR1 and CDR2 from the germline V gene are SQVTM and ANQGSEA. CDR3 length equals 12 residues. The CDR3 coding sequence is TGCAGCGTCCATAAGGTTCCGACTGAAGCTTTCTTT. Translation: CSVHKVPTEAFF.

The rearrangement links TRBV5-1 to TRBJ1-2; 9 bases match TRBD1. The CDR3 has 16 amino acids. Looked up from germline, CDR1 is SGHRS and CDR2 is YFSETQ. Trimming at V came to 4 bases and at J to 8 bases, leaving 15 bases not matched to a gene. The DNA for the CDR3 is TGCGCCAGCAGCCTACAACCTGGACAGGGGTCTGGGGGCTACACCTTC. Translated, it gives CASSLQPGQGSGGYTF.

The chain recombines TRBV15 with TRBJ1-1, with D possibly TRBD1 on 5 matching bases. The CDR3 is 14 residues long. The V gene lost 1 base and the J gene lost 5 bases, with 11 bases spanning the gap. Germline CDR1 is LNHNV and CDR2 is YYDKDF (reference sequence). The CDR3 sequence: CATSRGGLETEAFF. CDR3 nucleotide sequence: TGTGCCACCAGCAGAGGGGGACTTGAAACTGAAGCTTTCTTT.